This entry describes one TCR beta chain. This clone is assessed as medium-sized (0.01 to 0.1%). What antigen it recognizes has not been identified. No base qualities exist here, and no much larger clone lies one base off it. These data belong to a study of persistence of HIV-infected CD4 T cells (dated by TCRdb to the early 2020s). For context, the study as a whole: The study isolated CMV- and HIV-1 Gag-responding CD4+ T cells from ART-treated individuals to examine antigen-driven clonal expansion of HIV-1-infected cells. The median time the participants had spent on suppressive ART was 7 to 9 years. Peripheral blood samples of up to roughly 200 mL were obtained at multiple time points, with the exception of a couple of participants, for whom leukapheresis was performed at a single time point. Proviral sequencing was used to assess clonality among infected cells, whereas TCRbeta sequencing gauged the clonality of all cells within each sorted population. In the cross-participant TCR cluster analysis, 8 participants were included for CMV and roughly 7 participants were included for Gag.

In the paper's terms, the treatment or condition label means: suppressive antiretroviral therapy. A pool of overlapping HIV-1 Gag 15-mer peptides was used at 0.85 to 1 ug per peptide per mL for cell stimulation. Memory CD4+ T cells that did not respond, being CD40L-negative, CD69-negative and CD45RO-high, were sorted as memory populations depleted of antigen-responding cells. Participants were HIV-1-infected adults who started suppressive ART during chronic infection. Participants had undetectable plasma HIV-1 RNA below 50 copies/mL for at least 4 years. To be included, a participant needed positive CMV serology and a CD4+ T cell count above 400 cells/uL. Before stimulation, PBMCs were isolated using density centrifugation and then depleted of CD8+ T cells. CD8-depleted PBMCs were stimulated for 18 hours with anti-CD28/CD49d costimulation, CD40-blocking antibody and enfuvirtide to prevent new infections. Cell sorting was done on a Beckman Coulter MoFlo Legacy or XDP sorter, and dead cells were excluded with propidium iodide. Genomic DNA was extracted using the QIAamp DNA Mini Kit for samples with more than one million cells and using the Quick-DNA Microprep Kit for all other samples.

V is reduced by 4 bases and J by 0 bases, leaving a spacing of 13 bases between them. The CDR3 runs 15 amino acids, cysteine and phenylalanine included. Only CDR3 DNA is held: 45 bases, read in frame from base 1. Reading the germline V gene gives CDR1 SGHRS and CDR2 YFSETQ. The investigation overall reported the following: Enrichment of degenerate expanded CDR3beta sequences was found in antigen-responding cells, suggesting convergent selection of CD4+ responses to CMV and Gag. Bulk TCR analyses could not be limited to the rare CMV-responding cells that actually contained HIV-1 proviruses. Few individuals were included in the study, and only a limited range of antigens was tested. TCR oligoclonality correlated with proviral oligoclonality within the same sorted populations. TCRbeta richness in CMV- and Gag-responding cells was significantly lower than in anti-CD3/anti-CD28-responding cells; CMV-responding cells had higher oligoclonality than CD3/CD28-stimulated and Gag-responding cells.

TCRbeta repertoires were sequenced from genomic DNA with the immunoSEQ hsTCRB assay version 4 in survey mode. For TCRbeta sequencing, genomic DNA was diluted to approximately 9 ng/uL, with up to roughly 1 ug used per sample. On the study's bioinformatics: Analysis of the TCRbeta data was done in ImmunoSeq Analyzer 3.0, and diversity was computed on productive nucleotide rearrangements. Using the Immunarch R package, lower-bound TCR diversity was estimated with the improved Chao index and clonality was estimated with the Gini coefficient. Nucleotide rearrangements that differed but encoded the same CDR3beta amino acid sequence were counted as separate clonotypes. Differential abundance analysis found TCRbeta sequences that were significantly enriched in antigen-responding cells compared with anti-CD3/anti-CD28-activated cells. GLIPH2 grouped TCRs by predicted peptide-MHC specificity, both within each participant and across combined participant data sets. TCRdb re-hosts the immuneACCESS table, in-frame sequences only. Its copies lack some clones; in the studies checked, an unresolved V gene accounts for under half of them, and the cause for the rest is not known. V and J calls and clone size come straight from that table; D and trimming were deduced from the DNA. Within this sample are around 60,000 clones, with about 69% of them counted one time only. More than 1.5% of the sample is taken by the ten largest.

Here the chain combines TRBV5-1 and TRBJ1-2; possibly the D gene is TRBD1, per 5 matching bases. The clonotype was recovered from an adult man with HIV who was CMV-seropositive. Sample: CD4+ T cells sorted from PBMCs after roughly 18-hour stimulation, taken from a patient who received antiretroviral therapy. What the cell subset or site label conveys for this sample: CD40L-CD69- CD45RO-high memory CD4 T cells not responding to Gag peptides. The sequence in DNA is TGCGCCAGCAGCGCTTTTGCAGGGACTAACTATGGCTACACCTTC. It codes for CASSAFAGTNYGYTF.